This T cell receptor (beta chain) originates from a study of blood T cell repertoires in COVID-19. In the study overall: COVID-19 samples collected from the United States, Italy and Spain covered acute and convalescent phases. The analysed material was cDNA or gDNA that came from T cells, B-cell-depleted T cells, or PBMCs.

TCRdb's copy holds only in-frame clones and misses some; the assay was immunoSEQ multiplex PCR. Among hundreds of thousands of clones, around 90% were seen once, and the ten largest hold 0.2% to 0.3%. Germline values: CDR1 SEHNR, CDR2 FQNEAQ (reference sequence). The CDR3 extends over 16 amino acids. V dropped 5 bases and J dropped 2; count of bases not matched to a gene: 8. Sequenced sample: peripheral blood. The rearrangement links TRBV7-9 to TRBJ2-3; 9 nucleotides align to TRBD2. This TCR derives from a woman aged 18-29 years with acute or convalescent COVID-19. CDR3 DNA sequence: TGTGCCAGCAGCCCATTTGCGGGGGGGTTCACAGATACGCAGTATTTT. It translates to CASSPFAGGFTDTQYF.